The subject of this entry is one T cell receptor (beta chain). Its specificity is not known. Per the original methods: As immunoSEQ supplied junction-only sequences (without quality scores), filtering differed. Data came from immunoSEQ multiplex PCR; TCRdb stores just in-frame clones and leaves some out. The V and J calls and clone size are taken from that table; D and trimming were inferred from the DNA. The repertoire has 600,000 or so clones, 95% to 98% of them found once; the top ten carry 0.3%. This entry comes from a study of shared clonotypes between healthy human individuals. Overall study findings and caveats: Only blood was sampled; tissue repertoires likely differ. Several donors held around 5% of naive CD4 clonotypes in common.

Naivety among CD8 cells was defined by CD45RO negativity and positive CCR7 selection, thereby excluding terminally differentiated effector memory CD45RA+ cells. The donors were adults (healthy and HIV-negative) with no recent acute infections or vaccinations. CDR1 and CDR2 from the germline V gene are LGHNA and YSLEER. Trimming removed 0 bases from V and 1 base from J, with 13 bases in between. The CDR3 loop spans 17 amino acids. The genes are TRBV4-3 and TRBJ2-1, with D hard to call. The receptor's source is a young man in good health. What was sequenced was naive CD8+ T cells sorted from blood. DNA of the CDR3: TGCGCCAGCAGCCAAGAAGGCGGTAGGGCTTCCTACAATGAGCAGTTCTTC. Its translation is CASSQEGGRASYNEQFF.